This T cell receptor beta chain was sequenced during a study of shared clonotypes between healthy human individuals. Libraries were prepared by immunoSEQ multiplex PCR; TCRdb keeps only in-frame clonotypes and omits some of them. The table includes some 2,500,000 clones, 80% to 95% detected once. CDR3 length equals 13 residues. The germline CDR1 and CDR2 sequences are SQVTM and ANQGSEA. Trimming took off 4 bases at V and 5 bases at J, with 12 bases between the two ends. This receptor was obtained from a man aged 18 to 29 in good health. Some clones in this sample may be carry-over from other donors' samples. Sequenced sample: naive CD4+ T cells from PBMCs. Sample subset: CD45RA+ positively selected. The chain combines TRBV29-1 with TRBJ1-5, with D possibly being TRBD1 (6 bases). Here the CDR3 reads CSVVLRGDQPQHF. CDR3 DNA sequence: TGCAGCGTTGTACTCAGGGGCGATCAGCCCCAGCATTTT. The full variable domain, in which reference TRBV29-1 and TRBJ1-5 provide the parts outside the CDR3, is SAVISQKPSRDICQRGTSLTIQCQVDSQVTMMFWYRQQPGQSLTLIATANQGSEATYESGFVIDKFPISRPNLTFSTLTVSNMSPEDSSIYLCSVVLRGDQPQHFGDGTRLSIL.